A selection of T cell receptor beta chains follows, all from one sample in a study of beta chain features in type 1 diabetes. TCRdb's table, derived via immunoSEQ multiplex PCR, lists solely in-frame clones and lacks some. The sample holds hundreds of thousands of clones, 15% to 20% seen once. The sequencing input was naive CD4+ T cells from blood. These receptors were taken from a woman younger than 35 in good health. Each CDR3 is given with its conserved first and last residue. Each record gives: CDR3 protein, CDR3 DNA, D gene, V gene, J gene, clone size. D genes are given only for firm matches. For some rows the clone size is stated as once, few or many, or as a class when expanded; others skip it.

CDR3 protein: CASSLEAARSYEQYF; CDR3 DNA: TGCGCCAGCAGCTTGGAGGCAGCTCGCTCCTACGAGCAGTACTTC; D gene: .; V gene: TRBV5-1; J gene: TRBJ2-7; clone size: .
CDR3 protein: CAISATSRDGYTF; CDR3 DNA: TGTGCCATCAGCGCGACAAGCAGGGATGGCTACACCTTC; D gene: .; V gene: TRBV10-3; J gene: TRBJ1-2; clone size: .
CDR3 protein: CASSSSMAGNTDTQYF; CDR3 DNA: TGTGCCAGCAGCTCCTCAATGGCGGGGAACACAGATACGCAGTATTTT; D gene: .; V gene: TRBV7-9; J gene: TRBJ2-3; clone size: once
CDR3 protein: CSARDREQYF; CDR3 DNA: TGCAGTGCTAGAGACAGGGAGCAGTACTTC; D gene: .; V gene: TRBV20-1; J gene: TRBJ2-7; clone size: .
CDR3 protein: CASSERGGWNTDTQYF; CDR3 DNA: TGTGCCAGCAGCGAACGAGGGGGTTGGAACACAGATACGCAGTATTTT; D gene: .; V gene: TRBV28; J gene: TRBJ2-3; clone size: few
CDR3 protein: CASSLVRGNQPQHF; CDR3 DNA: TGCGCCAGCAGCTTGGTACGGGGGAATCAGCCCCAGCATTTT; D gene: .; V gene: TRBV5-1; J gene: TRBJ1-5; clone size: few
CDR3 protein: CASSLTLMNTEAFF; CDR3 DNA: TGTGCCAGCAGCCTTACTCTTATGAACACTGAAGCTTTCTTT; D gene: .; V gene: TRBV14; J gene: TRBJ1-1; clone size: few
CDR3 protein: CSVGYQETQYF; CDR3 DNA: TGCAGCGTTGGCTATCAAGAGACCCAGTACTTC; D gene: .; V gene: TRBV29-1; J gene: TRBJ2-5; clone size: .
CDR3 protein: CASSWGDRMNTEAFF; CDR3 DNA: TGTGCCAGCAGTTGGGGGGACCGTATGAACACTGAAGCTTTCTTT; D gene: .; V gene: TRBV6-5; J gene: TRBJ1-1; clone size: .
CDR3 protein: CASSLTGSNQPQHF; CDR3 DNA: TGTGCCAGCAGCTTGACCGGTAGCAATCAGCCCCAGCATTTT; D gene: .; V gene: TRBV5-6; J gene: TRBJ1-5; clone size: few
CDR3 protein: CASRDIDYGYTF; CDR3 DNA: TGTGCCAGCCGGGACATAGACTATGGCTACACCTTC; D gene: .; V gene: TRBV28; J gene: TRBJ1-2; clone size: .
CDR3 protein: CASSRRLAGTKETQYF; CDR3 DNA: TGTGCCAGCAGCCGACGACTAGCGGGTACCAAAGAGACCCAGTACTTC; D gene: TRBD2; V gene: TRBV4-2; J gene: TRBJ2-5; clone size: .
CDR3 protein: CASSTRTGGRETQYF; CDR3 DNA: TGTGCCAGCAGTACCCGGACAGGGGGCCGTGAGACCCAGTACTTC; D gene: TRBD1; V gene: TRBV28; J gene: TRBJ2-5; clone size: few
CDR3 protein: CASTRYDRGNQPQHF; CDR3 DNA: TGTGCCAGTACCAGATACGACAGGGGCAATCAGCCCCAGCATTTT; D gene: TRBD1; V gene: TRBV19; J gene: TRBJ1-5; clone size: .
CDR3 protein: CASSRGRVAYEQYF; CDR3 DNA: TGTGCCAGCTCACGGGGCAGGGTCGCCTACGAGCAGTACTTC; D gene: .; V gene: TRBV18; J gene: TRBJ2-7; clone size: few
CDR3 protein: CAGGVDRNYGYTF; CDR3 DNA: TGTGCCGGGGGGGTGGACAGAAACTATGGCTACACCTTC; D gene: .; V gene: TRBV2; J gene: TRBJ1-2; clone size: few
CDR3 protein: CASSAIVGLAGTDTQYF; CDR3 DNA: TGTGCCAGCAGCGCTATTGTGGGACTAGCGGGCACAGATACGCAGTATTTT; D gene: TRBD2; V gene: TRBV7-2; J gene: TRBJ2-3; clone size: .
CDR3 protein: CASSPWRDPPDTQYF; CDR3 DNA: TGTGCCAGCAGTCCATGGCGGGACCCGCCAGATACGCAGTATTTT; D gene: .; V gene: TRBV14; J gene: TRBJ2-3; clone size: .
CDR3 protein: CASSLLYQETQYF; CDR3 DNA: TGTGCCAGCAGCCTTCTATACCAAGAGACCCAGTACTTC; D gene: .; V gene: TRBV6-6; J gene: TRBJ2-5; clone size: .
CDR3 protein: CASYQGQGGEQYF; CDR3 DNA: TGTGCCAGCTACCAGGGACAGGGAGGCGAGCAGTACTTC; D gene: TRBD1; V gene: TRBV5-4; J gene: TRBJ2-7; clone size: .
CDR3 protein: CASSLTSGRAGELFF; CDR3 DNA: TGTGCCAGCAGTTTAACTAGCGGTCGGGCTGGGGAGCTGTTTTTT; D gene: TRBD2; V gene: TRBV27; J gene: TRBJ2-2; clone size: few
CDR3 protein: CASSHSGAEEQYF; CDR3 DNA: TGTGCCAGCAGCCACTCAGGGGCGGAGGAGCAGTACTTC; D gene: .; V gene: TRBV14; J gene: TRBJ2-7; clone size: .
CDR3 protein: CASNRDRDAYGYTF; CDR3 DNA: TGTGCCAGCAACAGGGACAGGGACGCCTATGGCTACACCTTC; D gene: TRBD1; V gene: TRBV6-6; J gene: TRBJ1-2; clone size: few
CDR3 protein: CASSLDPLSRERKADTQYF; CDR3 DNA: TGCGCCAGCAGCTTGGACCCCCTTTCCCGGGAGAGGAAAGCAGATACGCAGTATTTT; D gene: .; V gene: TRBV5-1; J gene: TRBJ2-3; clone size: few
CDR3 protein: CASSDHTLYEQYF; CDR3 DNA: TGTGCCAGCAGTGACCACACCCTATACGAGCAGTACTTC; D gene: .; V gene: TRBV2; J gene: TRBJ2-7; clone size: .
CDR3 protein: CASSRETTGQKKAFF; CDR3 DNA: TGTGCCAGCAGCCGAGAGACAACAGGGCAGAAGAAAGCTTTCTTT; D gene: .; V gene: TRBV7-2; J gene: TRBJ1-1; clone size: few
CDR3 protein: CASSKAGSGEVTDTQYF; CDR3 DNA: TGTGCCAGCAGCAAAGCTGGTAGCGGGGAGGTCACAGATACGCAGTATTTT; D gene: .; V gene: TRBV21-1; J gene: TRBJ2-3; clone size: .
CDR3 protein: CASSLTSSGSDTQYF; CDR3 DNA: TGTGCCAGCAGTTTAACGTCTAGCGGGAGTGATACGCAGTATTTT; D gene: TRBD2; V gene: TRBV28; J gene: TRBJ2-3; clone size: few
CDR3 protein: CAISEGDQPEAFF; CDR3 DNA: TGTGCCATCAGTGAGGGCGACCAGCCTGAAGCTTTCTTT; D gene: .; V gene: TRBV10-3; J gene: TRBJ1-1; clone size: few
CDR3 protein: CASRTGQAFTDTQYF; CDR3 DNA: TGTGCCAGCAGGACGGGGCAAGCCTTCACAGATACGCAGTATTTT; D gene: .; V gene: TRBV6-5; J gene: TRBJ2-3; clone size: .
CDR3 protein: CASSPSARVNTIYF; CDR3 DNA: TGTGCCAGCAGCCCGTCCGCGCGGGTAAACACCATATATTTT; D gene: .; V gene: TRBV7-9; J gene: TRBJ1-3; clone size: few
CDR3 protein: CAIRSTKTSYEQYF; CDR3 DNA: TGTGCCATCCGATCGACGAAAACCTCCTACGAGCAGTACTTC; D gene: .; V gene: TRBV10-3; J gene: TRBJ2-7; clone size: .
CDR3 protein: CASSTRTSVYNEQFF; CDR3 DNA: TGTGCCAGCAGTACACGGACTAGCGTGTACAATGAGCAGTTCTTC; D gene: TRBD2; V gene: TRBV2; J gene: TRBJ2-1; clone size: few
CDR3 protein: CANSRTEGGQFF; CDR3 DNA: TGTGCCAACAGCCGTACCGAGGGGGGGCAGTTCTTC; D gene: .; V gene: TRBV27; J gene: TRBJ2-1; clone size: .
CDR3 protein: CAISDRDYGYTF; CDR3 DNA: TGTGCCATCAGTGACAGGGACTATGGCTACACCTTC; D gene: .; V gene: TRBV10-3; J gene: TRBJ1-2; clone size: few
CDR3 protein: CATSRDRGKAFF; CDR3 DNA: TGTGCCACCAGCAGAGATAGGGGAAAAGCTTTCTTT; D gene: .; V gene: TRBV15; J gene: TRBJ1-1; clone size: .
CDR3 protein: CASSYSRESGYTF; CDR3 DNA: TGTGCCAGCAGTTACTCGAGGGAGAGTGGCTACACCTTC; D gene: .; V gene: TRBV6-6; J gene: TRBJ1-2; clone size: .
CDR3 protein: CASSQGRGNTEAFF; CDR3 DNA: TGTGCCAGCAGTCAGGGACGGGGGAACACTGAAGCTTTCTTT; D gene: .; V gene: TRBV6-5; J gene: TRBJ1-1; clone size: few
CDR3 protein: CSASPHYEQYF; CDR3 DNA: TGCAGTGCTTCGCCCCATTACGAGCAGTACTTC; D gene: .; V gene: TRBV20-1; J gene: TRBJ2-7; clone size: .
CDR3 protein: CASSQVPGNTEAFF; CDR3 DNA: TGCGCCAGCAGCCAAGTTCCTGGGAACACTGAAGCTTTCTTT; D gene: .; V gene: TRBV4-3; J gene: TRBJ1-1; clone size: many
CDR3 protein: CASSLKRESYETQYF; CDR3 DNA: TGTGCCAGCAGCCTTAAGCGGGAGTCATATGAGACCCAGTACTTC; D gene: TRBD2; V gene: TRBV7-2; J gene: TRBJ2-5; clone size: .
CDR3 protein: CASSLQGNQPQHF; CDR3 DNA: TGTGCCAGCAGCCTCCAGGGGAATCAGCCCCAGCATTTT; D gene: .; V gene: TRBV7-6; J gene: TRBJ1-5; clone size: few
CDR3 protein: CASSLGGSGETQYF; CDR3 DNA: TGCGCCAGCAGCTTGGGAGGTAGTGGAGAGACCCAGTACTTC; D gene: .; V gene: TRBV5-1; J gene: TRBJ2-5; clone size: .
CDR3 protein: CAIGQGSNTIYF; CDR3 DNA: TGTGCCATCGGGCAGGGAAGCAACACCATATATTTT; D gene: .; V gene: TRBV10-3; J gene: TRBJ1-3; clone size: few
CDR3 protein: CASSLRGEAFF; CDR3 DNA: TGTGCCAGCAGTTTAAGAGGGGAGGCTTTCTTT; D gene: .; V gene: TRBV27; J gene: TRBJ1-1; clone size: few
CDR3 protein: CATSHSPGTSGRWVRSYNEQFF; CDR3 DNA: TGTGCCACCAGCCATTCGCCCGGGACTAGCGGGAGGTGGGTCCGGTCCTACAATGAGCAGTTCTTC; D gene: TRBD2; V gene: TRBV15; J gene: TRBJ2-1; clone size: .
CDR3 protein: CASSFLPTRLAGVGEQFF; CDR3 DNA: TGTGCCAGCAGTTTCCTACCCACCAGACTAGCGGGAGTGGGTGAGCAGTTCTTC; D gene: TRBD2; V gene: TRBV27; J gene: TRBJ2-1; clone size: .
CDR3 protein: CASSLVGGGNTEAFF; CDR3 DNA: TGTGCCAGCAGCTTAGTGGGGGGCGGGAACACTGAAGCTTTCTTT; D gene: .; V gene: TRBV7-2; J gene: TRBJ1-1; clone size: once
CDR3 protein: CASSIGPTDTQYF; CDR3 DNA: TGTGCCAGTAGTATCGGCCCCACAGATACGCAGTATTTT; D gene: .; V gene: TRBV19; J gene: TRBJ2-3; clone size: .
CDR3 protein: CASSSALGGANYGYTF; CDR3 DNA: TGTGCCAGCAGCTCCGCGTTGGGAGGAGCTAACTATGGCTACACCTTC; D gene: .; V gene: TRBV7-2; J gene: TRBJ1-2; clone size: .
CDR3 protein: CASSLKGRGAYGYTF; CDR3 DNA: TGTGCCAGCAGTCTAAAGGGAAGGGGCGCCTATGGCTACACCTTC; D gene: .; V gene: TRBV27; J gene: TRBJ1-2; clone size: .
CDR3 protein: CASSLRSIGETQYF; CDR3 DNA: TGTGCCAGCAGTTTACGGTCTATTGGAGAGACCCAGTACTTC; D gene: .; V gene: TRBV27; J gene: TRBJ2-5; clone size: .
CDR3 protein: CASSYGGVSYNEQFF; CDR3 DNA: TGTGCCAGCAGTTACGGCGGAGTATCCTACAATGAGCAGTTCTTC; D gene: .; V gene: TRBV6-5; J gene: TRBJ2-1; clone size: .
CDR3 protein: CASSSTGTDRNTIYF; CDR3 DNA: TGTGCCAGCAGCTCAACCGGGACAGATCGAAACACCATATATTTT; D gene: TRBD1; V gene: TRBV13; J gene: TRBJ1-3; clone size: .
CDR3 protein: CATSRDPYEQYF; CDR3 DNA: TGTGCCACCAGCAGAGATCCCTACGAGCAGTACTTC; D gene: .; V gene: TRBV15; J gene: TRBJ2-7; clone size: few
CDR3 protein: CASSTYSGANVLTF; CDR3 DNA: TGTGCCAGCAGCACCTATTCTGGGGCCAACGTCCTGACTTTC; D gene: .; V gene: TRBV7-3; J gene: TRBJ2-6; clone size: few
CDR3 protein: CAAGQSSGNTIYF; CDR3 DNA: TGTGCCGCCGGACAGAGCTCTGGAAACACCATATATTTT; D gene: .; V gene: TRBV19; J gene: TRBJ1-3; clone size: once
CDR3 protein: CASSPLAGGPQFF; CDR3 DNA: TGTGCCAGTAGCCCTCTAGCGGGAGGGCCCCAGTTCTTC; D gene: TRBD2; V gene: TRBV19; J gene: TRBJ2-1; clone size: .
CDR3 protein: CATSRVRGVRFF; CDR3 DNA: TGTGCCACCAGCAGAGTGAGAGGGGTGAGGTTCTTC; D gene: .; V gene: TRBV15; J gene: TRBJ2-1; clone size: few